This T cell receptor (beta chain) was captured by sequencing in a study of CD8 T cells in ankylosing spondylitis. Points from the study as a whole: Those disease-linked clones were CD8+; they were also relatively rare in peripheral blood. Blood of patients with ankylosing spondylitis appeared to be characterized by a TCR beta motif of fewer than 10 highly homologous variants.

A quantitative 5'-RACE method, one with molecular barcodes, was used to make TCR beta libraries. TCRdb called the 5' RACE reads again in MiXCR, with one record for every CDR3 protein. The repertoire holds 750,000 to 850,000 distinct CDR3 sequences, with 10% to 15% as singletons. CDR3 size: 14 residues. V was shortened by 4 bases and J by 0 bases, with 8 bases between the two germline ends. Per the germline V gene, CDR1 is SGHKS and CDR2 is YYEKEE (reference sequence). This clonotype has ten or more counts. Its antigen is not identified. The source material was blood, either unsorted or a sorted T cell fraction (not recorded which). The receptor was derived from a male donor with ankylosing spondylitis. This chain links TRBV5-5 with TRBJ2-1; D not certain. The CDR3 DNA reads as TGTGCCAGCAGCCCTCTATACTCCTACAATGAGCAGTTCTTC. This gives the protein CASSPLYSYNEQFF.